The rows below give T cell receptor beta chains drawn from one sample of a study of shared clonotypes between healthy human individuals. Data came from immunoSEQ multiplex PCR; TCRdb stores just in-frame clones and leaves some out. There are 2.3 million or so clones in the sample; 93% occur only once, and about 0.41% lies in the top ten. The specimen was naive CD4+ T cells from PBMCs. All receptors derive from a man aged 18 to 30 in good health. Some clones in this sample may be carry-over from other donors' samples. Each CDR3 is given without its conserved first and last residue. The D gene is left open where the match is weak.

TRBJ1-1 | TRBV14 | - | ASSPTWNTEAF
TRBJ1-1 | TRBV6-5 | - | ASRKPGDAQAF
TRBJ2-3 | TRBV5-1 | TRBD2 | ASSSKGLAPDTQY
TRBJ2-5 | TRBV6-5 | - | ASSYSTGPSQETQY
TRBJ2-1 | TRBV5-6 | - | ASSWVSSYNEQF
TRBJ1-2 | TRBV27 | TRBD1 | ASRPDRGGYT
TRBJ2-3 | TRBV7-3 | - | ASSLTDTQY
TRBJ1-1 | TRBV28 | - | ASRSRPLGTEAF
TRBJ1-1 | TRBV4-3 | - | ASSQEPHTEAF
TRBJ2-5 | TRBV7-6 | TRBD1 | ASSLGTGIETQY
TRBJ2-1 | TRBV7-9 | - | ASSLGTVPHNEQF
TRBJ2-7 | TRBV5-1 | TRBD1 | ASSQPGQPYEQY
TRBJ2-1 | TRBV7-9 | TRBD1 | ASQAYSDRYNEQF
TRBJ2-1 | TRBV28 | - | ASSRSPYNEQF
TRBJ2-5 | TRBV6-5 | TRBD1 | ASSYGTGSQETQY
TRBJ1-5 | TRBV6-6 | TRBD1 | ASSSLGRGVHQPQH
TRBJ2-2 | TRBV7-7 | - | ASSLAPGSGELF
TRBJ1-1 | TRBV14 | - | ASSPGGREGAF
TRBJ1-2 | TRBV5-1 | - | ASTLGGGPLSLGYT
TRBJ2-1 | TRBV2 | - | ASSELPSYNEQF
TRBJ2-3 | TRBV6-5 | - | ASSYGTTDTQY
TRBJ2-3 | TRBV2 | - | ASSGDKILADTQY
TRBJ2-2 | TRBV6-1 | - | ASNAIGPGTGELF
TRBJ2-1 | TRBV4-1 | - | ASSQDTRRYNEQF
TRBJ1-2 | TRBV5-1 | - | ASSSPDRSNGYT